This T cell receptor beta chain derives from a study of T cells in localized non-small cell lung cancer. Whole-study results and caveats: Elevated circulating T cell density in blood was associated with longer overall survival. Turning up in adjacent lung were a median approximately 60 of the top 100 tumor clones. Uninvolved adjacent lung had more T cell clonality than any other tissue, topping tumor. Heterogeneity remains possible because sequencing was limited to only one tumor region.

The data were produced by immunoSEQ multiplex PCR, yet TCRdb's version contains in-frame clones alone and is incomplete. This repertoire shows 55,000 to 65,000 clones, approximately 90% found once; its top ten account for about 20%. CDR1 is SQVTM and CDR2 is ANQGSEA in the germline V gene. V shed 3 bases and J shed 12 bases, with 12 bases lying between them. The CDR3 has 10 amino acids. A remark on this clone: Its specificity is unknown.

This TCR derives from a man aged 40 to 70 with stage I squamous cell lung carcinoma. The chain couples TRBV29-1 to TRBJ2-7; D possibly uses TRBD1 or TRBD2 (5 bases each). The specimen was peripheral blood, collected before any cancer treatment. CDR3 nucleotides: TGCAGCGTTGATTTGGGACGGCGGTACTTC. This sequence encodes CSVDLGRRYF.